A single sample is the source of the 28 T cell receptor beta chains below, sequenced in a study of T cell changes during pregnancy in multiple sclerosis. Sequenced by immunoSEQ multiplex PCR; TCRdb stores in-frame clones only, minus some. The sample lists about 36,000 clones, 90% to 95% occurring once. The input for sequencing was CD4+ T cells from peripheral blood mononuclear cells, taken after pregnancy. All receptors come from a female donor with multiple sclerosis, enrolled in a pregnancy study.

The chain is built from TRBV28 and TRBJ2-2, with D possibly TRBD2 on 6 matching bases. From germline, CDR1 is MDHEN and CDR2 SYDVKM. V shed 3 bases and J shed 7 bases, with 9 bases lying between them. The CDR3 is 13 amino acids. The CDR3 loop reads CASSLLAIGELFF. Written as DNA, the CDR3 is TGTGCCAGCAGTTTGCTAGCGATCGGGGAGCTGTTTTTT.

The rearrangement uses TRBV7-2 and TRBJ2-3; 7 nucleotides match TRBD1. This CDR3 is 15 amino acids long. Per the germline V gene, CDR1 is SGHTA and CDR2 is FQGNSA. The J segment lost 4 bases and the V segment lost 4 bases, leaving 8 bases of the junction unmatched. The CDR3 reads CASSSSQGISDTQYF. Written as DNA, the CDR3 is TGTGCCAGCAGCTCGTCACAGGGGATATCAGATACGCAGTATTTT.

The gene calls are TRBV19 and TRBJ2-2; the D is unclear. CDR3 size: 15 residues. Germline lookup yields CDR1 LNHDA and CDR2 SQIVND (reference sequence). V was trimmed by 1 base and J by 7 bases, leaving 13 bases between them. CDR3 nucleotides: TGTGCCAGTAGTATAGTGCCGGGTTCGGGCGGGGAGCTGTTTTTT. This translates into CASSIVPGSGGELFF.

The chain combines TRBV11-2 with TRBJ2-7; weak D call: TRBD2 (6 bases). Germline V CDR1 and CDR2: SGHAT, FQNNGV. V was clipped by 4 bases and J by 3 bases, with 22 bases between them. The CDR3 runs to 17 residues. The CDR3 DNA follows: TGTGCCAGCAGCTCGGTCTGGGACTTGGAGGGTGTCTACGAGCAGTACTTC. This encodes CASSSVWDLEGVYEQYF.

The genes are TRBV11-2 and TRBJ1-1; no clear D. The CDR3 is made up of 14 amino acids. CDR1 is SGHAT and CDR2 is FQNNGV in the germline V gene. Trimming left V 1 base short and J 2 bases short, with 8 bases between. CDR3 coding DNA: TGTGCCAGCAGCTTAGGGGCAGTAAACACTGAAGCTTTCTTT. Its protein is CASSLGAVNTEAFF.

The chain couples TRBV10-3 to TRBJ1-3; 9 bases fit TRBD1. CDR3 length: 16 residues. Germline CDR1 is ENHRY and CDR2 is SYGVKD. V dropped 8 bases and J dropped 9; count of bases not matched to a gene: 17. CDR3 residues: CAIQRAELGQGSTIYF. The CDR3 DNA reads as TGTGCCATCCAGCGAGCAGAGTTGGGACAGGGCAGCACCATATATTTT.

The chain uses TRBV28 and TRBJ1-2; no definite D call. Germline V gives CDR1 MDHEN, CDR2 SYDVKM. This CDR3 has 13 amino acids. Trimming shortened V by 2 bases and J by 8 bases, and 12 bases separated the two germline ends. CDR3 nucleotide sequence: TGTGCCAGCAGTTTAGACTATAAAATAGGCTACACCTTC. As protein: CASSLDYKIGYTF.

In this sample, this clone turned up a few times. The chain recombines TRBV7-9 with TRBJ2-7, with 11 bases aligning to TRBD1. CDR3 size: 16 residues. From germline, CDR1 is SEHNR and CDR2 FQNEAQ (reference sequence). After removal of 1 base from V and 4 bases from J, the junction contained 6 bases not matched to a gene. The DNA of the CDR3 is TGTGCCAGCAGCTTAGTAGCAGGACAGGGGGCGTACGAGCAGTACTTC. Protein sequence: CASSLVAGQGAYEQYF.

The chain recombines TRBV28 with TRBJ1-2, with no clear D. Germline CDR1 is MDHEN and CDR2 is SYDVKM. Trimming left V 5 bases short and J 6 bases short, with 13 bases between. CDR3 size: 13 residues. Here the CDR3 DNA reads TGTGCCAGCAGTCCCCCCCACCCGGATGGCTACACCTTC. It translates to CASSPPHPDGYTF.

The V call is TRBV5-1, the J call TRBJ1-1; TRBD1 aligns across 7 bases. The V gene end was trimmed by 3 bases and the J gene end by 4 bases; junction bases not matched to a gene: 6. Germline V gives CDR1 SGHRS, CDR2 YFSETQ. This CDR3 comprises 14 residues. The CDR3 DNA reads as TGCGCCAGCAGCTCCCAGGGGGGAGGCACTGAAGCTTTCTTT. Protein product: CASSSQGGGTEAFF.

The CDR3 DNA follows: TGTGCCAGCAGCTTAGGGCCCACTGGACCTGGAGGGCAGTTCTTC. Protein product: CASSLGPTGPGGQFF. The rearrangement uses TRBV11-3 and TRBJ2-1; possibly TRBD2 for D (5 bases). Per the germline V gene, CDR1 is SGHNT and CDR2 is YENEEA. This CDR3 is 15 amino acids long. Trimming took 1 base from V and 12 from J, leaving 19 bases between them.

The chain uses TRBV28 and TRBJ2-2; 10 bases map to TRBD2. V gave up 3 bases and J gave up 4 bases; unmatched junction bases: 8. CDR1 MDHEN and CDR2 SYDVKM come from the germline V gene. The CDR3 is 17 residues long. The CDR3 DNA reads as TGTGCCAGCAGTTTGGCTGGGACTAGCGACACCACCGGGGAGCTGTTTTTT. It is translated as CASSLAGTSDTTGELFF.

Note on this clone: A read error may account for a junction end that differs from germline. This chain links TRBV5-4 with TRBJ1-6; 7 bases align to TRBD1. The CDR3 runs to 15 residues. Germline V lookup: CDR1 SGHNT, CDR2 YYREEE (reference sequence). CDR3 DNA: TGTGCCAGCAGCTTGATCGGGACAGATAAGTCACCCCTCCACTTT. It specifies CASSLIGTDKSPLHF.

This clone turned up a few times. This chain connects TRBV7-3 to TRBJ1-5, with D uncertain. CDR1 is SGHTA and CDR2 is FQGTGA in the germline V gene. The CDR3 sequence is 13 residues long. The V end was cut by 3 bases, the J end by 4 bases, with 7 bases between. The CDR3 is CASSFGPNQPQHF. DNA of the CDR3: TGTGCCAGCAGCTTTGGGCCGAATCAGCCCCAGCATTTT.

The genes are TRBV5-1 and TRBJ1-1; maybe TRBD1 (5 bases). V was pared by 1 base and J by 4 bases, with 11 bases between. CDR1 and CDR2 from the germline V gene are SGHRS and YFSETQ. CDR3 size: 14 residues. CDR3 in DNA: TGCGCCAGCAGCTTGTTTCAGGGTAGCACTGAAGCTTTCTTT. It specifies CASSLFQGSTEAFF.

The V gene is TRBV28, the J gene TRBJ2-3; possible D gene TRBD1, 6 bases. The V gene's germline CDR1 is MDHEN and CDR2 SYDVKM. This CDR3 region has 12 residues. V shed 3 bases and J shed 8 bases, with 9 bases lying between them. DNA for the CDR3: TGTGCCAGCAGTTTGCGAGGGGGTACGCAGTATTTT. It codes for CASSLRGGTQYF. Using reference TRBV28 and TRBJ2-3 for the parts outside the CDR3, the full variable domain is DVKVTQSSRYLVKRTGEKVFLECVQDMDHENMFWYRQDPGLGLRLIYFSYDVKMKEKGDIPEGYSVSREKKERFSLILESASTNQTSMYLCASSLRGGTQYFGPGTRLTVL.

The V and J genes are TRBV7-2 and TRBJ1-4, with D tentatively TRBD1 (5 bases). Between the trimmed V and J ends, which lost 1 base and 6 bases, there was a span of 15 bases. This CDR3 has 16 residues. Germline V gene sequence: CDR1 SGHTA, CDR2 FQGNSA. This CDR3 is CASSLETVRIDEKLFF. For the CDR3, the DNA is TGTGCCAGCAGCTTAGAGACAGTCCGGATTGATGAAAAACTGTTTTTT.

The chain is built from TRBV9 and TRBJ2-7; no firm D call. Germline V gives CDR1 SGDLS, CDR2 YYNGEE. The V gene lost 4 bases and the J gene lost 4 bases, with 3 bases spanning the gap. The CDR3 spans 10 residues. For the CDR3, the DNA is TGTGCCAGCAGCCAGTACGAGCAGTACTTC. Amino acid sequence: CASSQYEQYF.

This rearrangement joins TRBV18 to TRBJ2-7; the D gene is possibly TRBD1 (6 bases). V was pared by 3 bases and J by 3 bases, with 15 bases between. Germline V gives CDR1 KGHSH, CDR2 LQKENI. The CDR3 extends over 15 amino acids. The CDR3 is CASSPVSGVLYEQYF. For the CDR3, the DNA is TGTGCCAGCTCACCCGTCTCAGGGGTCCTCTACGAGCAGTACTTC. Full variable domain (remainder filled in from reference TRBV18 and TRBJ2-7): NAGVMQNPRHLVRRRGQEARLRCSPMKGHSHVYWYRQLPEEGLKFMVYLQKENIIDESGMPKERFSAEFPKEGPSILRIQQVVRGDSAAYFCASSPVSGVLYEQYFGPGTRLTVT.

The chain employs TRBV20-1 and TRBJ2-5; D is unresolved. The V and J ends lost 5 bases and 2 bases respectively, with 3 bases between them. In germline, CDR1 is DFQATT, CDR2 SNEGSKA (reference sequence). This CDR3 has 10 amino acids. CDR3 nucleotides: TGCAGTGCTTCTCAAGAGACCCAGTACTTC. Amino acids: CSASQETQYF.

This chain joins TRBV29-1 and TRBJ2-7; perhaps TRBD2 as D (6 bases). The CDR3 totals 13 residues. Trimming removed 7 bases from V and 6 bases from J, with 19 bases in between. Germline CDR1 and CDR2: SQVTM and ANQGSEA. CDR3 nucleotide sequence: TGCAGCGGAACGAGCGGGCGAGGATCCGAGCAGTACTTC. Translated, it gives CSGTSGRGSEQYF.

The chain joins TRBV30 to TRBJ2-7; 7 bases line up with TRBD2. This CDR3 spans 16 amino acids. With V trimmed by 1 base and J by 4 bases, 13 bases remained unmatched. CDR1 GTSNPN and CDR2 SVGIG come from the germline V gene (reference sequence). CDR3: CAWSGKRAGVVYEQYF. For the CDR3, the DNA is TGTGCCTGGAGTGGAAAAAGGGCGGGAGTGGTGTACGAGCAGTACTTC.

The chain has TRBV5-1 and TRBJ2-3; 7 nucleotides agree with TRBD1. With 7 bases clipped from V and 6 bases from J, the junction kept 8 bases outside the gene matches. There are 13 residues in the CDR3. Looked up from germline, CDR1 is SGHRS and CDR2 is YFSETQ. This chain's CDR3 is CASLRGPGDTQYF. For the CDR3, the DNA is TGCGCCAGCCTAAGGGGGCCTGGGGATACGCAGTATTTT.

The chain combines TRBV6-5 with TRBJ2-7, with 9 nucleotides matching TRBD2. There are 16 residues in the CDR3. Germline V gene data show CDR1 as MNHEY and CDR2 as SVGAGI. Trimming removed 4 bases from V and 2 bases from J; junction bases left unmatched: 9. The CDR3 reads CASSSPSGKFPYEQYF. DNA for the CDR3: TGTGCCAGCAGTTCCCCTAGCGGGAAATTCCCCTACGAGCAGTACTTC.

This clone was detected once. The J gene is TRBJ2-4, the V gene TRBV13; 7 bases fit TRBD2. Trimming removed 0 bases from V and 0 bases from J; junction bases left unmatched: 5. This CDR3 has 17 residues. Germline CDR1 reads PRHDT; CDR2 reads FYEKMQ (reference sequence). CDR3 sequence reads: CASSLGPGGIAKNIQYF. CDR3 in DNA: TGTGCCAGCAGCTTAGGCCCGGGGGGTATAGCCAAAAACATTCAGTACTTC.

V is TRBV19 and J is TRBJ2-7; TRBD1 is a possible D gene (6 bases). The CDR3 length is 12 residues. With 3 bases removed from V and 4 bases from J, the gap between germline ends came to 7 bases. CDR1 is LNHDA and CDR2 is SQIVND in the germline V gene (reference sequence). The CDR3 coding sequence is TGTGCCAGTAGTATGCAGGGGTACGAGCAGTACTTC. Its translation is CASSMQGYEQYF.

V gene TRBV6-5 combines with J gene TRBJ2-1; D call uncertain. This CDR3 is built from 11 residues. V was cut by 0 bases and J by 10 bases, with 4 bases left in between. The germline V gene encodes CDR1 MNHEY and CDR2 SVGAGI. CDR3 sequence (DNA): TGTGCCAGCAGTTACTCGAGGGAGCAGTTCTTC. This encodes CASSYSREQFF.

The CDR3 is CASSYSRQGDYEQYF. CDR3 bases: TGTGCCAGCAGTTACTCCCGACAGGGGGATTACGAGCAGTACTTC. V usage is TRBV6-5 and J usage is TRBJ2-7; 9 positions match TRBD1. The length of the CDR3 is 15 residues. Losses at the gene ends were 0 bases for V and 4 bases for J; bases not matched to a gene: 4. The germline gives CDR1 MNHEY, CDR2 SVGAGI.